This T cell receptor beta chain comes out of a study of CDR3 diversity in severe acne. TCRdb reanalysed the PCR reads using MiXCR and keeps one entry per CDR3 protein. The sample consists of under 95,000 distinct CDR3 sequences, roughly 52% of them appearing once. The sample holds one count of this clonotype. The DNA is omitted, as the CDR3 cannot be located on it reliably, and the CDR3 follows TCRdb's listing. The germline V gene encodes CDR1 SGHVS and CDR2 FNYEAQ. The CDR3 totals 20 residues, both ends included. Sequencing was performed on blood. The TCR originated in a male donor in good health, serving as a control. This chain joins TRBV7-6 and TRBJ1-1; the table calls TRBD1, which could not be checked here. The CDR3 reads CASSCVATPSVRGQDTEAFF.